The 27 T cell receptor beta chains presented below share a single source sample, sequenced in a study of CD8 T cells in ankylosing spondylitis. TCRdb fed the 5' RACE reads into MiXCR, producing one record per CDR3 protein. The repertoire holds about 360,000 distinct CDR3 sequences, approximately 22% seen once, with roughly 13% in the top ten. The sequencing input was blood, either unsorted or a sorted T cell fraction (not recorded which). These receptors came from a male donor with ankylosing spondylitis or in good health (not recorded which).

The chain combines TRBV12-3 or TRBV12-4 with TRBJ2-2, with D hard to call. The CDR3 is made up of 16 amino acids. V was trimmed by 7 bases and J by 1 base, leaving 16 bases between them. DNA of the CDR3: TGTGCCAGCACCCTCTCATTTCAAGGGAACACCGGGGAGCTGTTTTTT. Translated, it gives CASTLSFQGNTGELFF.

The rearrangement links TRBV5-6 to TRBJ1-2, with D perhaps TRBD1 (6 bases). V lost 4 bases and J lost 9, with 13 bases in between. CDR3 length: 12 amino acids. Germline loops: CDR1 SGHDT, CDR2 YYEEEE. Here the CDR3 reads CASSGGHGSYTF. The CDR3 nucleotides read TGTGCCAGCAGCGGGGGACATGGAAGCTACACCTTC.

The V call is TRBV4-1, the J call TRBJ2-5; 14 bases are shared with TRBD2. J was trimmed by 5 bases and V by 1 base; bases with no gene match: 9. From germline, CDR1 is MGHRA and CDR2 YSYEKL. This CDR3 has 18 amino acids. In DNA form, the CDR3 reads TGCGCCAGCAGCCAAGGAAACCGACTAGCGGGGGGGAAGGAGACCCAGTACTTC. Its protein is CASSQGNRLAGGKETQYF.

This clonotype was detected only a few times. The rearrangement uses TRBV21-1 and TRBJ2-3; the DNA was not compared with TRBD2, the D call given in the table. TRBV21-1 is termed a pseudogene. This CDR3 has 13 residues. Here the CDR3 reads CASTQEGTDTQYF. The CDR3 DNA reads TGTGCCAGCACCCAGGAGGGCACAGATACGCAGTATTTT.

This rearrangement joins TRBV10-3 to TRBJ2-3; tentatively, D is TRBD1 (5 bases). The CDR3 runs 15 residues. The V end was cut by 6 bases, the J end by 3 bases, with 16 bases between. From germline, CDR1 is ENHRY and CDR2 SYGVKD. CDR3 region: CAIRARDMETDTQYF. The CDR3 DNA reads TGTGCCATCAGGGCCAGGGATATGGAGACAGATACGCAGTATTTT.

V usage is TRBV10-3 and J usage is TRBJ2-7; 7 positions agree with TRBD1. J lost 2 bases, V lost 0 bases, and 4 bases had no gene match. The CDR3 contains 15 residues. Germline assignment: CDR1 ENHRY and CDR2 SYGVKD. This CDR3 is CAISESPTGPYEQYF. In DNA, the CDR3 is TGTGCCATCAGTGAGTCCCCGACAGGGCCCTACGAGCAGTACTTC.

The chain uses TRBV11-3 and TRBJ2-2; 10 bases match TRBD1. Trimming removed 6 bases from V and 4 bases from J; junction bases left unmatched: 11. CDR3 length: 17 residues. The V gene's germline CDR1 is SGHNT and CDR2 YENEEA. CDR3 in amino acids: CASRAHSGQGTTGELFF. DNA of the CDR3: TGTGCCAGCAGGGCACATTCGGGACAGGGGACCACCGGGGAGCTGTTTTTT.

This clonotype was detected only once. V usage is TRBV12-3 or TRBV12-4 and J usage is TRBJ2-5; 8 nucleotides align to TRBD1. V was clipped by 0 bases and J by 5 bases; unmatched bases: 11. This CDR3 comprises 17 residues. CDR3 region: CASSLALMDRALETQYF. CDR3 DNA: TGTGCCAGCAGTTTAGCGCTAATGGACAGGGCCTTGGAGACCCAGTACTTC.

The chain couples TRBV4-1 to TRBJ2-1, with a possible D match to TRBD1 (6 bases). The CDR3 covers 16 residues. Between the trimmed V and J ends, which lost 4 bases and 7 bases, there was a span of 20 bases. Germline CDR1 reads MGHRA; CDR2 reads YSYEKL. CDR3 DNA: TGCGCCAGCAGCCTGGAATCCGGGACAATCGGGAATGAGCAGTTCTTC. It is translated as CASSLESGTIGNEQFF.

This chain uses TRBV30 with TRBJ1-1, with D perhaps TRBD1 (5 bases). The CDR3 runs 13 residues. Trimming took off 4 bases at V and 0 bases at J, with 9 bases between the two ends. CDR1 is GTSNPN, CDR2 SVGIG, per germline (reference sequence). The CDR3 DNA is TGTGCCTGGAATCGGGGCATGAACACTGAAGCTTTCTTT. Residues: CAWNRGMNTEAFF.

The chain has TRBV7-9 and TRBJ2-5; D may be TRBD2 (6 bases). Trimming stripped 5 bases from V and 7 bases from J, with 17 bases between. This CDR3 contains 14 residues. CDR1 is SEHNR, CDR2 FQNEAQ, per germline (reference sequence). Here the CDR3 DNA reads TGTGCCAGCAGCCAAGGGACTGTCCTAGGGACCCAGTACTTC. Amino acid sequence: CASSQGTVLGTQYF.

The chain carries TRBV29-1 and TRBJ2-1, with 8 bases lining up with TRBD2. From germline, CDR1 is SQVTM and CDR2 ANQGSEA. V gave up 4 bases and J gave up 1 base; unmatched junction bases: 6. This CDR3 is 15 amino acids long. The CDR3 nucleotides read TGCAGCGTTGTTTCGAGCGGGGGATCCTACAATGAGCAGTTCTTC. This codes for CSVVSSGGSYNEQFF.

The chain recombines TRBV7-9 with TRBJ1-2; tentative D call: TRBD1 (5 bases). The CDR3 has 13 amino acids. The V and J ends lost 2 bases and 5 bases respectively, with 9 bases between them. The V gene's germline CDR1 is SEHNR and CDR2 FQNEAQ (reference sequence). This CDR3 reads CASSLQGDYGYTF. The CDR3 nucleotides read TGTGCCAGCAGCTTACAGGGAGATTATGGCTACACCTTC.

CDR3 bases: TGTGCCAGCAGTTACGGGACAGGGCAGTCCTACGAGCAGTACTTC. Protein sequence: CASSYGTGQSYEQYF. V and J are TRBV6-5 and TRBJ2-7; 9 bases are a match to TRBD1. The germline V gene encodes CDR1 MNHEY and CDR2 SVGAGI. The V gene end was trimmed by 2 bases and the J gene end by 1 base; junction bases not matched to a gene: 3. The CDR3 is 15 residues long.

V usage is TRBV2 and J usage is TRBJ2-2; D call uncertain. Per germline, CDR1 SNHLY and CDR2 FYNNEI. V lost 4 bases and J 0 bases, leaving 9 bases between the germline ends. The CDR3 is made up of 15 amino acids. CDR3 sequence: CASSGLLANTGELFF. CDR3 DNA sequence: TGTGCCAGCAGTGGACTGTTGGCGAACACCGGGGAGCTGTTTTTT. The full variable domain, completed using reference TRBV2 and TRBJ2-2, is EPEVTQTPSHQVTQMGQEVILRCVPISNHLYFYWYRQILGQKVEFLVSFYNNEISEKSEIFDDQFSVERPDGSNFTLKIRSTKLEDSAMYFCASSGLLANTGELFFGEGSRLTVL.

This clonotype was observed a handful of times. CDR3 sequence reads: CSARPPASTDTQYF. CDR3 DNA: TGCAGTGCTAGACCCCCGGCTAGCACAGATACGCAGTATTTT. The chain carries TRBV20-1 and TRBJ2-3; D is uncertain. V shed 2 bases and J shed 0 bases, with 9 bases lying between them. Germline V gives CDR1 DFQATT, CDR2 SNEGSKA (reference sequence). The CDR3 covers 14 residues.

This clonotype was observed a handful of times. The chain links TRBV27 to TRBJ2-2, with D possibly being TRBD2 (6 bases). The CDR3 covers 14 residues. Trimming cost V 6 bases and J 7 bases, with 15 bases left between them. Germline V gene data show CDR1 as MNHEY and CDR2 as SMNVEV (reference sequence). CDR3 DNA: TGTGCCAGCAGCCTAGGAGGGTTGGGCGGGGAGCTGTTTTTT. It codes for CASSLGGLGGELFF.

The genes are TRBV12-3 or TRBV12-4 and TRBJ2-5, with D hard to call. There are 13 residues in the CDR3. V was clipped by 6 bases and J by 4 bases, with 12 bases between them. The DNA for the CDR3 is TGTGCCAGCAGCTCCGGACGTTTAGAGACCCAGTACTTC. This translates into CASSSGRLETQYF.

This clonotype was detected only once. The chain links TRBV4-1 to TRBJ2-7, with 7 bases matching TRBD2. The junction had 10 bases not matched to a gene; V was cut back by 4 bases and J by 4 bases. The germline gives CDR1 MGHRA, CDR2 YSYEKL. The CDR3 sequence is 15 residues long. The DNA for the CDR3 is TGCGCCAGCAGCCCCAGACTAGCAGATCGATACGAGCAGTACTTC. Translation: CASSPRLADRYEQYF.

This clonotype was counted only a few times. The V call is TRBV5-1, the J call TRBJ2-3, with TRBD1 identical over 7 bases. The CDR3 covers 15 residues. Trimming cost V 0 bases and J 1 base; bases outside gene matches: 2. Germline CDR1 SGHRS, CDR2 YFSETQ. The DNA of the CDR3 is TGCGCCAGCAGCTTGGCTCAGGGGGGCACAGATACGCAGTATTTT. This translates into CASSLAQGGTDTQYF.

This clonotype was observed a handful of times. This chain joins TRBV20-1 and TRBJ2-7; 7 bases are shared with TRBD1. Per germline, CDR1 DFQATT and CDR2 SNEGSKA (reference sequence). After removal of 3 bases from V and 2 bases from J, the junction contained 4 bases not matched to a gene. This CDR3 region has 13 residues. As DNA, the CDR3 is TGCAGTGCTAGTGTTGGGACAGCCTACGAGCAGTACTTC. It yields the protein CSASVGTAYEQYF.

This clonotype has only a few counts. The chain carries TRBV6-4 and TRBJ2-2; no definite D call. Germline-derived CDR1 and CDR2 are MRHNA and SNTAGT. The germline V and J ends were trimmed by 0 bases and 4 bases, with 6 bases remaining between them. This CDR3 contains 14 residues. The CDR3: CASSDSRATGELFF. The CDR3 region has the DNA TGTGCCAGCAGTGACTCACGGGCCACCGGGGAGCTGTTTTTT.

This clonotype has only a few counts. The chain joins TRBV7-9 to TRBJ2-5, with D perhaps matching TRBD2 (6 bases). The CDR3 totals 14 residues. The germline V and J ends were trimmed by 5 bases and 0 bases, with 10 bases remaining between them. Germline loops: CDR1 SEHNR, CDR2 FQNEAQ (reference sequence). The chain's CDR3 is CASSPGGNQETQYF. The CDR3 bases are TGTGCCAGCAGCCCCGGGGGAAACCAAGAGACCCAGTACTTC.

This clonotype was observed many times. V is TRBV6-5 and J is TRBJ1-1, with D possibly TRBD1 on 5 matching bases. Germline CDR1 and CDR2: MNHEY and SVGAGI. The CDR3 totals 15 residues. Trimming removed 0 bases from V and 3 bases from J, with 11 bases in between. CDR3 sequence (DNA): TGTGCCAGCAGTTACTCGGGGGGGACGGACACTGAAGCTTTCTTT. It specifies CASSYSGGTDTEAFF.

The chain links TRBV5-1 to TRBJ2-1; no clear D gene. V shed 8 bases and J shed 5 bases, with 11 bases lying between them. The germline gives CDR1 SGHRS, CDR2 YFSETQ. The CDR3 length is 12 residues. The chain's CDR3 is CASTKLDNEQFF. CDR3 nucleotide sequence: TGCGCCAGTACAAAACTGGACAATGAGCAGTTCTTC.

In its sample, this clonotype was seen a few times. This chain links TRBV29-1 with TRBJ1-2; perhaps TRBD1 as D (5 bases). V was shortened by 5 bases and J by 4 bases, with 14 bases between the two germline ends. Germline CDR1 SQVTM, CDR2 ANQGSEA. The CDR3 is made up of 13 amino acids. CDR3 in DNA: TGCAGCGTTTATGACAGTCGGACCTATGGCTACACCTTC. Its translation is CSVYDSRTYGYTF.

The rearrangement joins TRBV12-3 or TRBV12-4 to TRBJ2-1; the match to TRBD1 covers 8 bases. The V and J ends lost 4 bases and 3 bases, in that order; junction bases with no gene match: 8. The CDR3 sequence is 16 residues long. In DNA form, the CDR3 reads TGTGCCAGCAGTTCAGGTGGACAGGGAAACTACAATGAGCAGTTCTTC. Its protein is CASSSGGQGNYNEQFF.